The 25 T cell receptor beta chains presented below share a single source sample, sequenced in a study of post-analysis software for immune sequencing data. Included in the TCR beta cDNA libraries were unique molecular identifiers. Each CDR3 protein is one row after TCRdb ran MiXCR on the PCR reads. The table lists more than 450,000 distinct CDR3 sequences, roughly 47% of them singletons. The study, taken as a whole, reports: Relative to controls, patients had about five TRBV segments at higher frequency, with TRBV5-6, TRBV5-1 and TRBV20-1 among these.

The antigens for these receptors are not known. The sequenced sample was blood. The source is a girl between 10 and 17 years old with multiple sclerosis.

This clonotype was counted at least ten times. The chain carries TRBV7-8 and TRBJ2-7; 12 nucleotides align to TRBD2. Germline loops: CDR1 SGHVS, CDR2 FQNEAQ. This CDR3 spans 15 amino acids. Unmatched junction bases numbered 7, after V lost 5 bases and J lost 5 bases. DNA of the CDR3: TGTGCCAGCAGCGCGCTAGCGGGAGGGCCCAACGAGCAGTACTTC. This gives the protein CASSALAGGPNEQYF.

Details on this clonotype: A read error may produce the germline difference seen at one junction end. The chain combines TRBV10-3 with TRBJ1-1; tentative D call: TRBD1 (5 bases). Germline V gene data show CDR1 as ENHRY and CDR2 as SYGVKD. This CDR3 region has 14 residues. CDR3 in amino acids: CAIREWGFVAEAFF. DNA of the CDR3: TGTGCCATCAGGGAGTGGGGGTTCGTCGCTGAAGCTTTCTTT.

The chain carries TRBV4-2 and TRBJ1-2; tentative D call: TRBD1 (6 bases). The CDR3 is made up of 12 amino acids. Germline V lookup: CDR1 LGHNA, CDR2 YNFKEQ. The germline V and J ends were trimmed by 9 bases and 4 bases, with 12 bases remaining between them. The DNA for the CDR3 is TGTGCCAGTGGACAGCAAAGCTATGGCTACACCTTC. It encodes CASGQQSYGYTF.

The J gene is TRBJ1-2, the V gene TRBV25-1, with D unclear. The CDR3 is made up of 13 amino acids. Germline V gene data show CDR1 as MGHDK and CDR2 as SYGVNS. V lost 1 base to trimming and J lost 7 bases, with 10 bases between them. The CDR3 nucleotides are TGTGCCAGCAGTGAATTAGGGCAATCTGGCTACACCTTC. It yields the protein CASSELGQSGYTF.

The CDR3 nucleotides are TGTGCCAGCAGCCCTGGGGGGGTTAATGAAAAACTGTTTTTT. Its protein product is CASSPGGVNEKLFF. The chain carries TRBV28 and TRBJ1-4; possible D gene TRBD1, 5 bases. CDR1 is MDHEN and CDR2 is SYDVKM in the germline V gene. V dropped 6 bases and J dropped 4 bases, with 12 bases sitting between them. The length of the CDR3 is 14 residues.

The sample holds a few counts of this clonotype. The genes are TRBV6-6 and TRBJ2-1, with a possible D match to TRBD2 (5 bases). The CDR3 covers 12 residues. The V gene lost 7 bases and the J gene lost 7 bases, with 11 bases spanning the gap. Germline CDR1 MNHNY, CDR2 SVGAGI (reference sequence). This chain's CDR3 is CASKGSTNEQFF. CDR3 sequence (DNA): TGTGCCAGCAAAGGGAGCACGAATGAGCAGTTCTTC.

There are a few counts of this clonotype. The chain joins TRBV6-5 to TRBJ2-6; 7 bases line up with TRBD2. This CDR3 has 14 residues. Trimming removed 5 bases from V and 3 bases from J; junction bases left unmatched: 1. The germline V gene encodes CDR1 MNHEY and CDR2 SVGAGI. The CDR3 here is CASSAGVGANVLTF. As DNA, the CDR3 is TGTGCCAGCAGTGCGGGAGTTGGGGCCAACGTCCTGACTTTC.

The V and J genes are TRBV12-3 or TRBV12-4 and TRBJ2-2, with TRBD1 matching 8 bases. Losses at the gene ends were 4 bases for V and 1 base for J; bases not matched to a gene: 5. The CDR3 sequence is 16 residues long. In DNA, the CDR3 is TGTGCCAGCAGTTCCCGGGACAGGAGGAACACCGGGGAGCTGTTTTTT. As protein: CASSSRDRRNTGELFF.

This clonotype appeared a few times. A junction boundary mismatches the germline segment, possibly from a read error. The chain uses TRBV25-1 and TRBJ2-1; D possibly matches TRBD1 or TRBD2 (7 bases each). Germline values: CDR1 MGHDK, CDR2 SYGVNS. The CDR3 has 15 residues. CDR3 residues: CASSSSGGDYDEQFF. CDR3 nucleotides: TGTGCCAGCAGCTCCTCAGGGGGGGACTACGATGAGCAGTTCTTC.

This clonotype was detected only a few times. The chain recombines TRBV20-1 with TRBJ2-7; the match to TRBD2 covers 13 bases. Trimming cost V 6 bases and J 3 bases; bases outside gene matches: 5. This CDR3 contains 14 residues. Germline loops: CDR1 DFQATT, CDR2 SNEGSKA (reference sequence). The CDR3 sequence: CSARGLAGVYEQYF. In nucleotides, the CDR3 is TGCAGTGCCCGAGGACTAGCGGGAGTCTACGAGCAGTACTTC.

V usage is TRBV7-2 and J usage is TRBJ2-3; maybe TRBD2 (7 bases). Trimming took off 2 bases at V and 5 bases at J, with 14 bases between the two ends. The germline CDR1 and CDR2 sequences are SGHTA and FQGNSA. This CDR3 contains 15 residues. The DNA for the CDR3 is TGTGCCAGCAGCTTATCCGGGGGGCGCGGAGATACGCAGTATTTT. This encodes CASSLSGGRGDTQYF.

The CDR3 coding sequence is TGTGCCAGCAGTTTAGCGTTACGGAATGAGCAGTTCTTC. Translated, it gives CASSLALRNEQFF. The V call is TRBV12-3 or TRBV12-4, the J call TRBJ2-1; D call uncertain. V shed 0 bases and J shed 7 bases, with 7 bases lying between them. This CDR3 has 13 amino acids.

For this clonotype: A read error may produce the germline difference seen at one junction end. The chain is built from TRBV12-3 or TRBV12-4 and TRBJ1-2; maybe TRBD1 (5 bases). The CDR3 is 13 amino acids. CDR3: CASSPTVNYGHTF. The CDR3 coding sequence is TGTGCCAGCAGTCCGACAGTTAACTATGGCCACACCTTC.

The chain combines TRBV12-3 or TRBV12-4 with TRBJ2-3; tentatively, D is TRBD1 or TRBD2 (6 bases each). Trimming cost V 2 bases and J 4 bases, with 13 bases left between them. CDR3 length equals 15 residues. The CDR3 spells CASSLRGARADTQYF. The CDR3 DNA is TGTGCCAGCAGTTTAAGGGGGGCGAGAGCAGATACGCAGTATTTT.

CDR3 DNA sequence: TGCGCCAGCAGCGCGATGGGGACAGGGTGGGAGCAGTACTTC. Translated, it gives CASSAMGTGWEQYF. The V call is TRBV5-1, the J call TRBJ2-5, with 9 bases identical to TRBD1. The CDR3 spans 14 residues. With 4 bases clipped from V and 11 bases from J, the junction kept 12 bases outside the gene matches. The germline CDR1 and CDR2 sequences are SGHRS and YFSETQ.

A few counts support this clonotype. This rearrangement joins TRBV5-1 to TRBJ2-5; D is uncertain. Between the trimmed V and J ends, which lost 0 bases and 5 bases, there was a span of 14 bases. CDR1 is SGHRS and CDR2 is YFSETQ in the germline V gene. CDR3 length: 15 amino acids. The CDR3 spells CASSLAEVAMETQYF. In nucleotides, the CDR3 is TGCGCCAGCAGCTTGGCCGAGGTAGCCATGGAGACCCAGTACTTC.

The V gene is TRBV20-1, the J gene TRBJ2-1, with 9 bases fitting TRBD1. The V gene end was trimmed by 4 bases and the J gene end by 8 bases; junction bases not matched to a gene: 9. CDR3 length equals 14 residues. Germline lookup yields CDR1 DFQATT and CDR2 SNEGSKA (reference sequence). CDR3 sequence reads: CSATPRTGVDEQFF. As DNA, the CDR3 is TGCAGTGCTACTCCAAGGACAGGGGTGGATGAGCAGTTCTTC.

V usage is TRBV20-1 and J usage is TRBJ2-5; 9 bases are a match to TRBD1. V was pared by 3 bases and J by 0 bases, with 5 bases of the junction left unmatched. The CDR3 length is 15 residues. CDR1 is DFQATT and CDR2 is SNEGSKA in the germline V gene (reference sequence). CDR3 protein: CSASRGTGYQETQYF. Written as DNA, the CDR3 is TGCAGTGCTAGTCGCGGGACAGGGTACCAAGAGACCCAGTACTTC.

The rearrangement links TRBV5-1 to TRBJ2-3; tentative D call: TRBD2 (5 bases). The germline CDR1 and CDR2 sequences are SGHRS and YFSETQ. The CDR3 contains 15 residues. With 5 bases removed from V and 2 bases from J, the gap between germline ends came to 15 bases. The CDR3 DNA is TGCGCCAGCAGTCCCTGGGTAGCGAACACAGATACGCAGTATTTT. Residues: CASSPWVANTDTQYF. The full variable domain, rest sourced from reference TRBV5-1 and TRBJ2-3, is KAGVTQTPRYLIKTRGQQVTLSCSPISGHRSVSWYQQTPGQGLQFLFEYFSETQRNKGNFPGRFSGRQFSNSRSEMNVSTLELGDSALYLCASSPWVANTDTQYFGPGTRLTVL.

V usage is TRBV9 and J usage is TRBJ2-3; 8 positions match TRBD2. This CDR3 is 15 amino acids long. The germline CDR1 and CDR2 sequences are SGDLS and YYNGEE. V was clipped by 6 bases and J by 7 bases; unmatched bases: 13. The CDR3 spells CASTPSLAGIHTQYF. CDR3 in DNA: TGTGCCAGCACCCCGAGTCTAGCGGGTATCCATACGCAGTATTTT.

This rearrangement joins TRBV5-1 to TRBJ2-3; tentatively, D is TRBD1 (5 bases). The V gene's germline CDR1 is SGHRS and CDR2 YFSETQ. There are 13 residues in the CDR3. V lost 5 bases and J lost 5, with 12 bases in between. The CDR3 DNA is TGCGCCAGCAGTAATAACCAGGGAGATACGCAGTATTTT. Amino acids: CASSNNQGDTQYF.

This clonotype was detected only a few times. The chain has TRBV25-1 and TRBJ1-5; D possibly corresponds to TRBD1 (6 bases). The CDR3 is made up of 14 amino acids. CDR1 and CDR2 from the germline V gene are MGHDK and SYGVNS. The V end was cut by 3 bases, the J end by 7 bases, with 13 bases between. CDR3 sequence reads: CASSDHNREQPQHF. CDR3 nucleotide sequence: TGTGCCAGCAGTGACCACAACAGGGAACAGCCCCAGCATTTT.

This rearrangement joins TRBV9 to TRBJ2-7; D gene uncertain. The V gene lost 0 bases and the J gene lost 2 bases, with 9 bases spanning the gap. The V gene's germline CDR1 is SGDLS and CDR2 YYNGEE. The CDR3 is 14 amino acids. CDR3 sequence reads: CASSVGAEPYEQYF. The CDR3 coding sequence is TGTGCCAGCAGCGTAGGGGCAGAACCCTACGAGCAGTACTTC. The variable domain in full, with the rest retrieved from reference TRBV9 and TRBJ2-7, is DSGVTQTPKHLITATGQRVTLRCSPRSGDLSVYWYQQSLDQGLQFLIQYYNGEERAKGNILERFSAQQFPDLHSELNLSSLELGDSALYFCASSVGAEPYEQYFGPGTRLTVT.

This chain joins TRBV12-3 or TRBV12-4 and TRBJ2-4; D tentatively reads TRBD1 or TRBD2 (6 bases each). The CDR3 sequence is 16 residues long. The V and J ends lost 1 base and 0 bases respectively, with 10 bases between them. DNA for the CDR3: TGTGCCAGCAGTTTAGGACGGGGGCTAGCCAAAAACATTCAGTACTTC. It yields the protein CASSLGRGLAKNIQYF.

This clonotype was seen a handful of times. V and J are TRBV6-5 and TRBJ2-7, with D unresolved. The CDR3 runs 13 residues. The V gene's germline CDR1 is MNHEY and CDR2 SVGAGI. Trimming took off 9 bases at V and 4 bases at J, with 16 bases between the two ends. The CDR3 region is CARFSDVQYEQYF. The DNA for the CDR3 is TGTGCCAGGTTTTCGGACGTCCAGTACGAGCAGTACTTC.